The clone carrying this TCR beta chain has only a few counts. Its antigen is currently unknown. The sample originates from a study of identical twins. Study results and limitations: The presence of invariant MAIT and iNKT cells could partly confound analyses of zero-insertion sequences. These conclusions were based on statistical analysis (cross-sectional, not following the same donors). Surplus twin overlap in beta out-of-frame sequences was less pronounced.

Germline CDR1 and CDR2: MNHEY and SVGEGT. The V segment lost 0 bases and the J segment 0 bases; nucleotides outside the gene matches: 19. This CDR3 comprises 22 residues. TCRdb used MiXCR to reprocess the 5' RACE reads, holding one entry per CDR3 protein. Altogether around 680,000 distinct CDR3 sequences are present, 8.5% to 9% being singletons, with the ten largest covering 0.75% to 1%. The sample was also reused in another study, on yellow fever vaccine responses in identical twins. From that study: A vaccine T cell response that seemed partly convergent and partly personalized was reported in twins.

Source material: PBMCs. The chain links TRBV6-2 or TRBV6-3 to TRBJ1-2; 10 nucleotides line up with TRBD1. The clonotype was recovered from a woman younger than 35 in good health. The CDR3: CASSYSPRDRGHLKYSNYGYTF. The CDR3 region has the DNA TGTGCCAGCAGTTACTCCCCCCGGGACAGGGGACACCTAAAGTACTCTAACTATGGCTACACCTTC.